A selection of T cell receptor beta chains follows, all from one sample in a study of T cells after yellow fever vaccination. A single record per CDR3 protein comes from TCRdb applying MiXCR to the 5' RACE reads. This sample has some 350,000 distinct CDR3 sequences, with around 3.9% found just once. The sequenced sample was PBMCs, obtained 5 days after the yellow fever booster vaccination. Receptors originate from a man aged 18-30 years who received the YFV17D yellow fever vaccine. CDR3s include the opening cysteine and the closing phenylalanine or tryptophan. D genes are given only for firm matches. Clone size is given for some rows only: seen once, a few or many times, or a class if the clone is expanded.

D gene: -; V gene: TRBV21-1; clone size: few; J gene: TRBJ1-5; CDR3 DNA: TGTGCCAGCAGCCACTATGGGGGCAATCAGCCCCAGCATTTT; CDR3 protein: CASSHYGGNQPQHF
D gene: -; V gene: TRBV19; clone size: few; J gene: TRBJ1-1; CDR3 DNA: TGTGCCAGTAGTATTATTCTCTACACTGAAGCTTTCTTT; CDR3 protein: CASSIILYTEAFF
D gene: -; V gene: TRBV5-4; clone size: many; J gene: TRBJ2-5; CDR3 DNA: TGTGCCAGCAGCTTGAATTACCCTCCCCAGTACTTC; CDR3 protein: CASSLNYPPQYF
D gene: TRBD2; V gene: TRBV5-6; clone size: -; J gene: TRBJ2-7; CDR3 DNA: TGTGCCAGCAGCTTGTCGGTTTGGGCGGGGGACTACGAGCAGTACTTC; CDR3 protein: CASSLSVWAGDYEQYF
D gene: -; V gene: TRBV7-9; clone size: many; J gene: TRBJ2-7; CDR3 DNA: TGTGCCAGCAGCCCTGGGACAACTAGCTCCTACGAGCAGTACTTC; CDR3 protein: CASSPGTTSSYEQYF
D gene: -; V gene: TRBV14; clone size: few; J gene: TRBJ2-3; CDR3 DNA: TGTGCCAGCAGCCATACAGGGACAGATACGCAGTATTTT; CDR3 protein: CASSHTGTDTQYF
D gene: -; V gene: TRBV7-2; clone size: many; J gene: TRBJ2-3; CDR3 DNA: TGTGCCAGCAGCTATAGGAGGGGAGATACGCAGTATTTT; CDR3 protein: CASSYRRGDTQYF
D gene: TRBD1; V gene: TRBV7-8; clone size: few; J gene: TRBJ1-5; CDR3 DNA: TGTGCCAGCAGCTTCGCCGGGACAGCAAGCAATCAGCCCCAGCATTTT; CDR3 protein: CASSFAGTASNQPQHF
D gene: -; V gene: TRBV18; clone size: -; J gene: TRBJ2-2; CDR3 DNA: TGTGCCAGCTCACCACCGAACGCCGCGAACACCGGGGAGCTGTTTTTT; CDR3 protein: CASSPPNAANTGELFF
D gene: TRBD2; V gene: TRBV10-3; clone size: many; J gene: TRBJ2-1; CDR3 DNA: TGTGCCATCAGTCAACTAGCGGGGGGCAGCTCCTACAATGAGCAGTTCTTC; CDR3 protein: CAISQLAGGSSYNEQFF
D gene: -; V gene: TRBV12-3/TRBV12-4; clone size: many; J gene: TRBJ2-3; CDR3 DNA: TGTGCCAGCAGTTTATCGGACCACACAGATACGCAGTATTTT; CDR3 protein: CASSLSDHTDTQYF
D gene: TRBD2; V gene: TRBV5-4; clone size: few; J gene: TRBJ2-3; CDR3 DNA: TGTGCCAGCAGCTTGTACGCGGGGGGGATCACAGATACGCAGTATTTT; CDR3 protein: CASSLYAGGITDTQYF
D gene: -; V gene: TRBV9; clone size: few; J gene: TRBJ1-5; CDR3 DNA: TGTGCCAGCAGCGTAGGAGTCAGCCCATATCAGCCCCAGCATTTT; CDR3 protein: CASSVGVSPYQPQHF
D gene: TRBD1; V gene: TRBV5-5; clone size: -; J gene: TRBJ1-2; CDR3 DNA: TGTGCCAGCAGCCCTAGCTCAGGGGGCCATGGCTACACCTTC; CDR3 protein: CASSPSSGGHGYTF
D gene: TRBD2; V gene: TRBV11-2; clone size: many; J gene: TRBJ2-1; CDR3 DNA: TGTGCCAGCAGCTTACAGGACGGGGGGGCCGCCTTTGAGCAGTTCTTC; CDR3 protein: CASSLQDGGAAFEQFF
D gene: -; V gene: TRBV7-9; clone size: few; J gene: TRBJ1-3; CDR3 DNA: TGTGCCAGCAGCTTAGGAGGTAGTGCCTCTGGAAACACCATATATTTT; CDR3 protein: CASSLGGSASGNTIYF
D gene: -; V gene: TRBV18; clone size: few; J gene: TRBJ2-5; CDR3 DNA: TGTGCCAGCTCACCACCGAGGTTTAGGGTATCGGCGTGGGAGACCCAGTACTTC; CDR3 protein: CASSPPRFRVSAWETQYF
D gene: -; V gene: TRBV6-4; clone size: few; J gene: TRBJ2-3; CDR3 DNA: TGTGCCAGCAGTGACGAGGAGGGCTCCGATACGCAGTATTTT; CDR3 protein: CASSDEEGSDTQYF
D gene: -; V gene: TRBV30; clone size: -; J gene: TRBJ1-1; CDR3 DNA: TGTGCCTGGATCCTTGAGGGGGCTGAAGCTTTCTTT; CDR3 protein: CAWILEGAEAFF
D gene: TRBD1; V gene: TRBV25-1; clone size: few; J gene: TRBJ2-7; CDR3 DNA: TGTGCCAGCAGTGAGAGACAGGGGGGGACCTACGAGCAGTACTTC; CDR3 protein: CASSERQGGTYEQYF
D gene: -; V gene: TRBV5-4; clone size: many; J gene: TRBJ2-3; CDR3 DNA: TGTGCCAGCCCTTCCCGGGGGGCTGAAGATACGCAGTATTTT; CDR3 protein: CASPSRGAEDTQYF
D gene: TRBD1; V gene: TRBV4-1; clone size: many; J gene: TRBJ1-1; CDR3 DNA: TGCGCCAGCAGCCAAGATCGGGCAGGGGGAGCTTTCTTT; CDR3 protein: CASSQDRAGGAFF
D gene: TRBD2; V gene: TRBV7-6; clone size: -; J gene: TRBJ2-5; CDR3 DNA: TGTGCCAGCAGACGACTAGCGGGCCGGGAGACCCAGTACTTC; CDR3 protein: CASRRLAGRETQYF
D gene: -; V gene: TRBV7-8; clone size: many; J gene: TRBJ1-5; CDR3 DNA: TGTGCCAGCACTCAGGCAAACAGGGAACTCAATCAGCCCCAGCATTTT; CDR3 protein: CASTQANRELNQPQHF